The 30 T cell receptor beta chains in this list originate from one sample, sequenced in a study of CD8 T cells in ankylosing spondylitis. Findings and caveats of the study: It appeared that ankylosing spondylitis blood was characterized by a TCR beta motif of fewer than ten highly homologous variants.

TCRdb called the 5' RACE reads again in MiXCR, with one record for every CDR3 protein. The data show about 540,000 distinct CDR3 sequences, roughly 13% seen once. These TCRs' antigens remain unknown. The specimen sequenced was blood, either unsorted or a sorted T cell fraction (not recorded which). These receptors were collected from a male donor with ankylosing spondylitis.

This clonotype occurred a few times. The chain recombines TRBV12-3 or TRBV12-4 with TRBJ2-1; no firm D call. This CDR3 contains 11 residues. Trimming removed 0 bases at V and 15 bases at J, with 9 bases between. The CDR3 coding sequence is TGTGCCAGCAGTTTAGCGGGCCTAGTGTTCTTC. Amino acids: CASSLAGLVFF.

In its sample, this clonotype was seen a few times. The V and J genes are TRBV7-2 and TRBJ2-3; D gene uncertain. The CDR3 contains 9 residues. Trimming removed 9 bases at V and 6 bases at J, with 4 bases between. Germline values: CDR1 SGHTA, CDR2 FQGNSA. CDR3 residues: CARADTQYF. The CDR3 DNA reads TGTGCCAGGGCGGATACGCAGTATTTT.

The rearrangement uses TRBV6-4 and TRBJ2-3; D remains ambiguous. This CDR3 has 15 residues. Germline CDR1 MRHNA, CDR2 SNTAGT. Trimming removed 5 bases at V and 2 bases at J, with 14 bases between. The CDR3 sequence: CASSPWVGLTDTQYF. The CDR3 DNA is TGTGCCAGCAGTCCCTGGGTAGGCCTCACAGATACGCAGTATTTT.

This clonotype was seen only a few times. J is TRBJ2-2 and V is TRBV12-3 or TRBV12-4; D could derive from TRBD1 or TRBD2 (5 bases each). This CDR3 comprises 16 residues. V lost 9 bases to trimming and J lost 1 base, with 18 bases between them. The CDR3 is CASLLGLGGNTGELFF. The CDR3 region has the DNA TGTGCCAGTTTGCTGGGGCTCGGAGGGAACACCGGGGAGCTGTTTTTT.

The chain recombines TRBV12-3 or TRBV12-4 with TRBJ2-3; 8 bases line up with TRBD2. This CDR3 spans 16 amino acids. The ends lost 7 bases at V and 4 bases at J; junction bases unmatched: 13. This chain's CDR3 is CASTRREGIGPDTQYF. The CDR3 DNA reads as TGTGCCAGCACCCGCCGGGAGGGGATAGGGCCAGATACGCAGTATTTT.

This clonotype occurred many times. V gene TRBV5-1 combines with J gene TRBJ2-2; 10 positions match TRBD2. Germline V lookup: CDR1 SGHRS, CDR2 YFSETQ. Trimming at V came to 3 bases and at J to 7 bases, leaving 6 bases not matched to a gene. The CDR3 totals 15 residues. The CDR3 DNA reads as TGCGCCAGCAGCTCCGAGCTAGCGGGAGTCGGGGAGCTGTTTTTT. This sequence encodes CASSSELAGVGELFF. Combining the CDR3 with reference TRBV5-1 and TRBJ2-2 gives the whole variable domain KAGVTQTPRYLIKTRGQQVTLSCSPISGHRSVSWYQQTPGQGLQFLFEYFSETQRNKGNFPGRFSGRQFSNSRSEMNVSTLELGDSALYLCASSSELAGVGELFFGEGSRLTVL.

This clonotype was detected only a few times. The chain combines TRBV5-6 with TRBJ2-1, with TRBD2 as a possible D gene (6 bases). Trimming pared 4 bases from V and 6 bases from J, leaving 23 bases between. The CDR3 contains 17 residues. Germline lookup yields CDR1 SGHDT and CDR2 YYEEEE. CDR3 amino acids: CASSLGYYRERRNEQFF. CDR3 bases: TGTGCCAGCAGCCTGGGCTACTACCGGGAGAGGCGCAATGAGCAGTTCTTC.

The sample holds a few counts of this clonotype. The rearrangement uses TRBV20-1 and TRBJ1-5; 9 nucleotides agree with TRBD1. The CDR3 has 17 residues. With 0 bases clipped from V and 7 bases from J, the junction kept 13 bases outside the gene matches. In germline, CDR1 is DFQATT, CDR2 SNEGSKA (reference sequence). The CDR3 loop is CSARDNRGLDGRQPQHF. The CDR3 DNA is TGCAGTGCTAGAGATAACAGGGGGCTCGACGGTAGACAGCCCCAGCATTTT.

In this sample, this clonotype turned up many times. V and J are TRBV7-2 and TRBJ1-1, with TRBD1 as a possible D gene (5 bases). CDR1 is SGHTA and CDR2 is FQGNSA in the germline V gene. CDR3 length equals 15 residues. The V gene lost 5 bases and the J gene lost 10 bases, with 23 bases spanning the gap. CDR3 amino acids: CASSRLGDRVSVAFF. The CDR3 DNA is TGTGCCAGCAGCCGACTAGGGGATCGGGTATCGGTAGCTTTCTTT.

The J gene is TRBJ2-3, the V gene TRBV27; D gene uncertain. The CDR3 runs to 14 residues. Per germline, CDR1 MNHEY and CDR2 SMNVEV (reference sequence). V lost 6 bases to trimming and J lost 3 bases, with 13 bases between them. CDR3 loop: CASSPSPFTDTQYF. DNA for the CDR3: TGTGCCAGCAGCCCATCCCCCTTTACAGATACGCAGTATTTT.

This clonotype was counted only a few times. This chain links TRBV24-1 with TRBJ2-2; 8 bases agree with TRBD1. CDR1 KGHDR and CDR2 SFDVKD come from the germline V gene. V was pared by 4 bases and J by 5 bases, with 8 bases of the junction left unmatched. The CDR3 has 16 residues. CDR3 in amino acids: CATSDPGGSQTGELFF. Written as DNA, the CDR3 is TGTGCCACCAGTGACCCAGGGGGCTCACAAACCGGGGAGCTGTTTTTT.

This chain uses TRBV7-9 with TRBJ1-1, with 8 bases lining up with TRBD1. The V gene's germline CDR1 is SEHNR and CDR2 FQNEAQ (reference sequence). This CDR3 is built from 14 residues. The V and J ends lost 4 bases and 7 bases, in that order; junction bases with no gene match: 8. The CDR3 sequence is CASSSLPDRGEAFF. CDR3 in DNA: TGTGCCAGCAGCTCCCTACCTGACAGGGGTGAAGCTTTCTTT. The whole variable domain, remainder taken from reference TRBV7-9 and TRBJ1-1, is DTGVSQNPRHKITKRGQNVTFRCDPISEHNRLYWYRQTLGQGPEFLTYFQNEAQLEKSRLLSDRFSAERPKGSFSTLEIQRTEQGDSAMYLCASSSLPDRGEAFFGQGTRLTVV.

The chain recombines TRBV14 with TRBJ2-1; 10 bases agree with TRBD2. Germline CDR1 is SGHDN and CDR2 is FVKESK. With 5 bases clipped from V and 9 bases from J, the junction kept 16 bases outside the gene matches. The CDR3 sequence is 17 residues long. CDR3 nucleotide sequence: TGTGCCAGCAGCTTAACCGGGACTAGCGACATATGGGGTGAGCAGTTCTTC. This gives the protein CASSLTGTSDIWGEQFF.

For the CDR3, the DNA is TGTGCCACCAGTGACTGGGAGCGGGAGGGCCCAAGTGAGCAGTTCTTC. As protein: CATSDWEREGPSEQFF. V and J are TRBV24-1 and TRBJ2-1; TRBD2 aligns across 10 bases. CDR3 length: 16 amino acids. V lost 4 bases, J lost 9 bases, and 11 bases stayed unmatched. The germline gives CDR1 KGHDR, CDR2 SFDVKD.

This clonotype occurred a few times. The rearrangement joins TRBV18 to TRBJ2-3; D call uncertain. Between the trimmed V and J ends, which lost 3 bases and 6 bases, there was a span of 10 bases. CDR1 and CDR2 from the germline V gene are KGHSH and LQKENI. This CDR3 spans 13 amino acids. The CDR3 loop reads CASSPTGRDTQYF. The CDR3 bases are TGTGCCAGCTCACCGACGGGCCGTGATACGCAGTATTTT.

The sample holds a few counts of this clonotype. The genes are TRBV5-1 and TRBJ2-1; D gene uncertain. Between the trimmed V and J ends, which lost 2 bases and 3 bases, there was a span of 9 bases. This CDR3 has 14 residues. Per germline, CDR1 SGHRS and CDR2 YFSETQ. The chain's CDR3 is CASSFPNLYNEQFF. For the CDR3, the DNA is TGCGCCAGCAGCTTTCCCAACCTCTACAATGAGCAGTTCTTC.

This clonotype was seen many times. The V gene is TRBV20-1, the J gene TRBJ1-1, with D perhaps matching TRBD1 (5 bases). Trimming shortened V by 3 bases and J by 6 bases, and 14 bases separated the two germline ends. CDR1 is DFQATT, CDR2 SNEGSKA, per germline (reference sequence). The CDR3 runs to 13 residues. The CDR3 protein is CSARMGGIPEAFF. In DNA, the CDR3 is TGCAGTGCTAGGATGGGGGGAATCCCTGAAGCTTTCTTT.

This clonotype was seen more than once but under ten times. This rearrangement joins TRBV10-2 to TRBJ1-2; TRBD1 aligns across 8 bases. Germline lookup yields CDR1 WSHSY and CDR2 SAAADI. The CDR3 spans 13 residues. The trim removed 7 bases at V and 8 bases at J, leaving 9 bases unmatched. The CDR3 DNA follows: TGCGCCAGCAAGGGACAGGACCCCTCCGGCTACACCTTC. Protein: CASKGQDPSGYTF.

The rearrangement joins TRBV5-1 to TRBJ2-3, with D perhaps assigned TRBD1 or TRBD2 (6 bases each). V lost 3 bases and J lost 5, with 19 bases in between. The length of the CDR3 is 16 residues. Germline assignment: CDR1 SGHRS and CDR2 YFSETQ. The CDR3 protein is CASSWRDTTQLDTQYF. Here the CDR3 DNA reads TGCGCCAGCAGCTGGAGGGACACCACTCAGCTAGATACGCAGTATTTT.

The sample holds a few counts of this clonotype. The rearrangement joins TRBV6-2 or TRBV6-3 to TRBJ2-1, with 11 bases lining up with TRBD2. In germline, CDR1 is MNHEY, CDR2 SVGEGT. There are 18 residues in the CDR3. Germline trimming cut 4 bases from V and 1 base from J; bases unmatched to any gene: 9. The CDR3 DNA reads TGTGCCAGCAGTTCCCCGCTAGCGGGAGGTGGTTCCTACAATGAGCAGTTCTTC. This translates into CASSSPLAGGGSYNEQFF.

In this sample, this clonotype turned up a few times. V usage is TRBV9 and J usage is TRBJ1-1; 8 positions agree with TRBD1. Per the germline V gene, CDR1 is SGDLS and CDR2 is YYNGEE. CDR3 length equals 16 residues. Trimming took 3 bases from V and 1 from J; bases not matched to a gene: 8. The CDR3 sequence: CASSAPRTGPNTEAFF. CDR3 nucleotides: TGTGCCAGCAGCGCGCCCCGGACAGGGCCGAACACTGAAGCTTTCTTT.

The sample holds a few counts of this clonotype. The chain recombines TRBV7-9 with TRBJ1-3; TRBD1 agrees at 7 bases. Germline values: CDR1 SEHNR, CDR2 FQNEAQ (reference sequence). This CDR3 region has 17 residues. The ends lost 5 bases at V and 1 base at J; junction bases unmatched: 11. CDR3 loop: CASSRGVGDRSGNTIYF. As DNA, the CDR3 is TGTGCCAGCAGCCGGGGCGTTGGGGACAGATCTGGAAACACCATATATTTT. The full variable domain, in which reference TRBV7-9 and TRBJ1-3 provide the parts outside the CDR3, is DTGVSQNPRHKITKRGQNVTFRCDPISEHNRLYWYRQTLGQGPEFLTYFQNEAQLEKSRLLSDRFSAERPKGSFSTLEIQRTEQGDSAMYLCASSRGVGDRSGNTIYFGEGSWLTVV.

This clonotype was picked up many times. This chain's CDR3 is CASSRGQGSEQYV. The CDR3 DNA is TGTGCCAGCAGTCGAGGACAGGGAAGCGAGCAGTACGTC. This chain joins TRBV11-2 and TRBJ2-7, with 8 bases matching TRBD1. The germline CDR1 and CDR2 sequences are SGHAT and FQNNGV. CDR3 size: 13 residues. Trimming cost V 6 bases and J 6 bases; bases outside gene matches: 7.

This clonotype was recorded a few times. The chain combines TRBV5-1 with TRBJ1-2; possible D gene TRBD1, 6 bases. Germline loops: CDR1 SGHRS, CDR2 YFSETQ. Trimming pared 5 bases from V and 4 bases from J, leaving 12 bases between. The length of the CDR3 is 13 residues. CDR3 sequence (DNA): TGCGCCAGCAGGGTTGGGACAACCTATGGCTACACCTTC. Its protein is CASRVGTTYGYTF.

This clonotype was counted at least ten times. This sequence joins TRBV3-1 and TRBJ2-1; 12 nucleotides line up with TRBD2. The trim removed 4 bases at V and 8 bases at J, leaving 12 bases unmatched. This CDR3 has 17 amino acids. Germline V CDR1 and CDR2: LGHDT, YNNKEL (reference sequence). CDR3 protein: CASSLGLTSGSIDEQFF. The CDR3 bases are TGTGCCAGCAGCCTAGGACTGACTAGCGGGAGTATAGATGAGCAGTTCTTC.

The V and J genes are TRBV7-6 and TRBJ2-3; the D is unclear. The CDR3 has 14 residues. CDR1 is SGHVS, CDR2 FNYEAQ, per germline. The ends were cut back, 5 bases at V and 3 bases at J, with 12 bases in the middle. The CDR3 reads CASSPYVGTDTQYF. CDR3 DNA: TGTGCCAGCAGCCCATACGTCGGGACAGATACGCAGTATTTT.

The V call is TRBV7-8, the J call TRBJ2-1; 7 bases are shared with TRBD2. The germline V gene encodes CDR1 SGHVS and CDR2 FQNEAQ. V shed 1 base and J 2 bases; nucleotides not matched to a gene: 5. This CDR3 region has 16 residues. Here the CDR3 reads CASSLGAGVAYNEQFF. The CDR3 region has the DNA TGTGCCAGCAGCTTAGGTGCGGGAGTGGCCTACAATGAGCAGTTCTTC.

The rearrangement joins TRBV12-3 or TRBV12-4 to TRBJ2-3; D is undetermined. The CDR3 is 13 residues long. Between the trimmed V and J ends, which lost 6 bases and 2 bases, there was a span of 9 bases. The CDR3 bases are TGTGCCAGCAGGGCCCGGCACACAGATACGCAGTATTTT. Amino acids: CASRARHTDTQYF.

This clonotype was seen a few times. The chain joins TRBV3-1 to TRBJ1-4; no reliable D call. The germline gives CDR1 LGHDT, CDR2 YNNKEL (reference sequence). The CDR3 is 13 amino acids. V was trimmed by 4 bases and J by 7 bases, leaving 10 bases between them. The CDR3 reads CASSPDFGEKLFF. The DNA of the CDR3 is TGTGCCAGCAGCCCCGACTTTGGTGAAAAACTGTTTTTT.

V and J are TRBV7-8 and TRBJ2-5; 8 bases match TRBD1. This CDR3 comprises 15 residues. Germline V gives CDR1 SGHVS, CDR2 FQNEAQ. The ends lost 5 bases at V and 4 bases at J; junction bases unmatched: 9. The CDR3 reads CASSAGRQGLETQYF. Here the CDR3 DNA reads TGTGCCAGCAGCGCAGGGAGACAGGGGTTAGAGACCCAGTACTTC.